These 11 T cell receptor beta chains originate from one sample sequenced in a study of cytomegalovirus exposure and HLA in healthy donors. The primer mix had 60 Vbeta and 13 Jbeta primers. Only in-frame clones appear in the TCRdb table, and some are missing; sequencing was by immunoSEQ multiplex PCR. The data hold 150,000 to 200,000 clones, with 60% to 80% observed a single time. The sample taken for sequencing was PBMCs. These receptors were obtained from a woman between 40 and 55 years old in good health and CMV-seropositive.

This clone was found a few times. The gene calls are TRBV25-1 and TRBJ1-1, with 7 bases that match TRBD1. J was trimmed by 4 bases and V by 7 bases; bases with no gene match: 6. The CDR3 covers 13 residues. Germline V lookup: CDR1 MGHDK, CDR2 SYGVNS. The chain's CDR3 is CASKDRASTEAFF. The CDR3 DNA reads as TGTGCCAGCAAAGACAGGGCCAGCACTGAAGCTTTCTTT.

The V call is TRBV11-2, the J call TRBJ2-2, with TRBD1 matching over 8 bases. Germline V gene data show CDR1 as SGHAT and CDR2 as FQNNGV. The ends lost 7 bases at V and 0 bases at J; junction bases unmatched: 7. The CDR3 contains 16 residues. Here the CDR3 reads CASNQQGVTNTGELFF. The CDR3 bases are TGTGCCAGCAACCAACAGGGGGTGACGAACACCGGGGAGCTGTTTTTT.

This clone was observed a handful of times. V gene TRBV7-9 combines with J gene TRBJ2-7; 8 nucleotides agree with TRBD2. The germline CDR1 and CDR2 sequences are SEHNR and FQNEAQ (reference sequence). The CDR3 runs 15 residues. V was clipped by 5 bases and J by 2 bases; unmatched bases: 8. The CDR3 protein is CASSPRLALTYEQYF. In DNA form, the CDR3 reads TGTGCCAGCAGCCCAAGACTAGCGCTTACCTACGAGCAGTACTTC.

The CDR3 region has the DNA TGTGCCAGCAAGGAAGCGGGAGGGCTCACAGATACGCAGTATTTT. Its protein is CASKEAGGLTDTQYF. The V gene is TRBV6-5, the J gene TRBJ2-3; TRBD2 matches at 10 bases. J lost 2 bases, V lost 7 bases, and 6 bases had no gene match. CDR3 length: 15 amino acids. CDR1 is MNHEY, CDR2 SVGAGI, per germline.

The chain has TRBV5-5 and TRBJ1-1; no definite D call. V was pared by 7 bases and J by 0 bases, with 10 bases between. CDR1 and CDR2 from the germline V gene are SGHKS and YYEKEE (reference sequence). The CDR3 runs 13 residues. DNA for the CDR3: TGTGCCAGCCTTGGAGGGATGAACACTGAAGCTTTCTTT. This codes for CASLGGMNTEAFF.

DNA of the CDR3: TGTGCCAGCAGTCTTCACAGGGCCACCGGGGAGCTGTTTTTT. This codes for CASSLHRATGELFF. J is TRBJ2-2 and V is TRBV28; D perhaps matches TRBD1 (6 bases). The CDR3 has 14 amino acids. Trimming removed 5 bases at V and 4 bases at J, with 11 bases between. Germline lookup yields CDR1 MDHEN and CDR2 SYDVKM.

This clone has more than one count but fewer than ten. The CDR3 region has the DNA TGTGCCAGCAGCTTAGGCGAGCCATCCCAAGAGACCCAGTACTTC. Encoded protein: CASSLGEPSQETQYF. J is TRBJ2-5 and V is TRBV11-2, with D uncertain. The V and J ends lost 1 base and 1 base respectively, with 10 bases between them. The CDR3 covers 15 residues. Germline lookup yields CDR1 SGHAT and CDR2 FQNNGV.

The rearrangement joins TRBV7-2 to TRBJ2-7; the match to TRBD1 covers 10 bases. This CDR3 region has 15 residues. V lost 6 bases, J lost 3 bases, and 8 bases stayed unmatched. CDR1 is SGHTA, CDR2 FQGNSA, per germline. The CDR3 sequence is CASSAGTGAFYEQYF. The DNA of the CDR3 is TGTGCCAGCAGTGCCGGGACAGGGGCTTTCTACGAGCAGTACTTC. Drawing the rest from reference TRBV7-2 and TRBJ2-7, the complete variable domain is GAGVSQSPSNKVTEKGKDVELRCDPISGHTALYWYRQSLGQGLEFLIYFQGNSAPDKSGLPSDRFSAERTGGSVSTLTIQRTQQEDSAVYLCASSAGTGAFYEQYFGPGTRLTVT.

The chain has TRBV10-3 and TRBJ1-2, with 7 positions matching TRBD1. Germline CDR1 and CDR2: ENHRY and SYGVKD. The V gene end was trimmed by 11 bases and the J gene end by 7 bases; junction bases not matched to a gene: 7. The CDR3 covers 11 residues. The CDR3 bases are TGTGCCGCCGGACAGGTGGGTGGCTACACCTTC. Protein: CAAGQVGGYTF.

J is TRBJ1-1 and V is TRBV6-1; possible D gene TRBD1, 5 bases. Germline CDR1 is MNHNS and CDR2 is SASEGT. This CDR3 region has 13 residues. Trimming pared 6 bases from V and 1 base from J, leaving 9 bases between. The CDR3 DNA is TGTGCCAGCAGATCCGACAGGAACACTGAAGCTTTCTTT. Amino acids: CASRSDRNTEAFF.

V and J are TRBV28 and TRBJ1-2, with TRBD1 matching 7 bases. The V gene's germline CDR1 is MDHEN and CDR2 SYDVKM. The CDR3 covers 17 residues. Germline trimming cut 6 bases from V and 1 base from J; bases unmatched to any gene: 14. The DNA of the CDR3 is TGTGCCAGCAGCGAAGTCCCGGCGGCAGGGGGTAACTATGGCTACACCTTC. Translated: CASSEVPAAGGNYGYTF.